The rows below give T cell receptor beta chains drawn from one sample of a study of shared clonotypes between healthy human individuals. Libraries were prepared by immunoSEQ multiplex PCR; TCRdb keeps only in-frame clonotypes and omits some of them. The sample lists about 2.3 million clones, 85% to 95% seen once, with about 0.39% in the top ten. What was sequenced was naive CD4+ T cells from PBMCs. All receptors derive from a man aged 18 to 30 in good health. Some clones in this sample may be carry-over from other donors' samples. CDR3s include the opening cysteine and the closing phenylalanine or tryptophan. The order of the fields is CDR3 DNA, CDR3 protein, J gene, D gene, V gene, clone size. A D gene is named only where the DNA matches it firmly. The size entry is marked missing in some rows and otherwise reads once, few, many or a size class.

cdr3_nt: TGTGCCAGCAGTTACGTTGAATACGGGGAGCTGTTTTTT; cdr3_aa: CASSYVEYGELFF; j_call: TRBJ2-2; d_call: -; v_call: TRBV6-6; clone_size: -
cdr3_nt: TGCGCCAGCAGATCGACCGGGACTAGCGGGAGAAATGAGCAGTTCTTC; cdr3_aa: CASRSTGTSGRNEQFF; j_call: TRBJ2-1; d_call: TRBD2; v_call: TRBV4-1; clone_size: -
cdr3_nt: TGTGCCAGTAGTACTAGCGGGAAGACCTCCTACGAGCAGTACTTC; cdr3_aa: CASSTSGKTSYEQYF; j_call: TRBJ2-7; d_call: TRBD2; v_call: TRBV19; clone_size: -
cdr3_nt: TGTGCCAGCAGCCCGACGGGAATGGAGACCCAGTACTTC; cdr3_aa: CASSPTGMETQYF; j_call: TRBJ2-5; d_call: -; v_call: TRBV5-6; clone_size: -
cdr3_nt: TGTGCCAGCAGTGAAGGGACACGGCCCGGGAGCGGAAACAATGAGCAGTTCTTC; cdr3_aa: CASSEGTRPGSGNNEQFF; j_call: TRBJ2-1; d_call: -; v_call: TRBV25-1; clone_size: -
cdr3_nt: TGCAGTGCTCTCGTCCCTTATGGCTACACCTTC; cdr3_aa: CSALVPYGYTF; j_call: TRBJ1-2; d_call: -; v_call: TRBV20-1; clone_size: -
cdr3_nt: TGTGCCAGCAGCTTAGGGGCACGTGTAAGTGGCTACACCTTC; cdr3_aa: CASSLGARVSGYTF; j_call: TRBJ1-2; d_call: -; v_call: TRBV7-3; clone_size: -
cdr3_nt: TGTGCTAGTGGTTTGGTAGGGGGCAGGGTTTGGAATCAGCCCCAGCATTTT; cdr3_aa: CASGLVGGRVWNQPQHF; j_call: TRBJ1-5; d_call: TRBD1; v_call: TRBV12-5; clone_size: -
cdr3_nt: TGTGCCTCCCCGGGGGGAAAACCCTACGAGCAGTACTTC; cdr3_aa: CASPGGKPYEQYF; j_call: TRBJ2-7; d_call: TRBD2; v_call: TRBV6-5; clone_size: -
cdr3_nt: TGTGCCAGCAGTTACTCGTCCAGGGGGAAGCAGCCCCAGCATTTT; cdr3_aa: CASSYSSRGKQPQHF; j_call: TRBJ1-5; d_call: TRBD1; v_call: TRBV6-6; clone_size: -
cdr3_nt: TGCGCCAGCAGCCCGGGAGGGAACTATGGCTACACCTTC; cdr3_aa: CASSPGGNYGYTF; j_call: TRBJ1-2; d_call: -; v_call: TRBV5-1; clone_size: few
cdr3_nt: TGTGCCAGCAGTCCATCAACAGGGTTGAGCACTGAAGCTTTCTTT; cdr3_aa: CASSPSTGLSTEAFF; j_call: TRBJ1-1; d_call: -; v_call: TRBV28; clone_size: -
cdr3_nt: TGTGCCAGCAGCTTACAACGCTCGAACACTGAAGCTTTCTTT; cdr3_aa: CASSLQRSNTEAFF; j_call: TRBJ1-1; d_call: -; v_call: TRBV7-8; clone_size: once
cdr3_nt: TGTGCCAGCAGTTTGACCGACAGGCAGGCCTACAATGAGCAGTTCTTC; cdr3_aa: CASSLTDRQAYNEQFF; j_call: TRBJ2-1; d_call: -; v_call: TRBV28; clone_size: once
cdr3_nt: TGTGCCAGCAGTTTCGGGGTCCCCTACAATGAGCAGTTCTTC; cdr3_aa: CASSFGVPYNEQFF; j_call: TRBJ2-1; d_call: -; v_call: TRBV28; clone_size: -
cdr3_nt: TGCGCCAGCAGCCCAAGACAGGAATCCATCTACGAGCAGTACTTC; cdr3_aa: CASSPRQESIYEQYF; j_call: TRBJ2-7; d_call: -; v_call: TRBV5-1; clone_size: -
cdr3_nt: TGTGCCAGCAGCCAAGGTGCGGCAACTAATGAAAAACTGTTTTTT; cdr3_aa: CASSQGAATNEKLFF; j_call: TRBJ1-4; d_call: -; v_call: TRBV14; clone_size: -
cdr3_nt: TGTGCCAGCAGGCGGACAGGGACGAATGGCTACACCTTC; cdr3_aa: CASRRTGTNGYTF; j_call: TRBJ1-2; d_call: TRBD1; v_call: TRBV28; clone_size: -
cdr3_nt: TGTGCCAGCATGGGGCCCTACGAGCAGTACTTC; cdr3_aa: CASMGPYEQYF; j_call: TRBJ2-7; d_call: -; v_call: TRBV2; clone_size: -
cdr3_nt: TGTGCCAGCAGACCCCAGGGGGCTGGCTATGGCTACACCTTC; cdr3_aa: CASRPQGAGYGYTF; j_call: TRBJ1-2; d_call: TRBD1; v_call: TRBV7-2; clone_size: -
cdr3_nt: TGCGCCAGCAGCCAAGCGCATCCGGGACTAGCGTCACAAGAGACCCAGTACTTC; cdr3_aa: CASSQAHPGLASQETQYF; j_call: TRBJ2-5; d_call: TRBD2; v_call: TRBV4-1; clone_size: -
cdr3_nt: TGTGCCAGCAGCTTCGGGGGCAAGACTGAAGCTTTCTTT; cdr3_aa: CASSFGGKTEAFF; j_call: TRBJ1-1; d_call: -; v_call: TRBV7-9; clone_size: once
cdr3_nt: TGTGCCACGGGTACAGGGTTCTCCACTGAAGCTTTCTTT; cdr3_aa: CATGTGFSTEAFF; j_call: TRBJ1-1; d_call: -; v_call: TRBV6-5; clone_size: -
cdr3_nt: TGTGCCAGCAGACTAGCGGGAGAGTACAATGAGCAGTTCTTC; cdr3_aa: CASRLAGEYNEQFF; j_call: TRBJ2-1; d_call: TRBD2; v_call: TRBV6-1; clone_size: -
cdr3_nt: TGTGCCAGCAGCACCCCAGGGGGCGAAGAGACCCAGTACTTC; cdr3_aa: CASSTPGGEETQYF; j_call: TRBJ2-5; d_call: TRBD1; v_call: TRBV4-2; clone_size: -
cdr3_nt: TGCGCCAGCAGCTTGGGACAGGCTCTGCGAGAGCAGTACTTC; cdr3_aa: CASSLGQALREQYF; j_call: TRBJ2-7; d_call: -; v_call: TRBV5-1; clone_size: -
cdr3_nt: TGTGCCAGCAGTAGACAGATTAATGAAAAACTGTTTTTT; cdr3_aa: CASSRQINEKLFF; j_call: TRBJ1-4; d_call: -; v_call: TRBV28; clone_size: once
cdr3_nt: TGCGCCAGCAGCCTAAACAGGGGGCTGAACACTGAAGCTTTCTTT; cdr3_aa: CASSLNRGLNTEAFF; j_call: TRBJ1-1; d_call: TRBD1; v_call: TRBV5-1; clone_size: -
cdr3_nt: TGTGCCAGCAGCTTAGATAGCAGCACCTACGAGCAGTACTTC; cdr3_aa: CASSLDSSTYEQYF; j_call: TRBJ2-7; d_call: -; v_call: TRBV7-8; clone_size: -
cdr3_nt: TGTGCCAGCTCACCACAATGGGACCACTCGGCCGAGCAGTACTTC; cdr3_aa: CASSPQWDHSAEQYF; j_call: TRBJ2-7; d_call: -; v_call: TRBV18; clone_size: -
cdr3_nt: TGCGCCAGCAGCCCACAGGGCGAGATCAACGAGCAGTACTTC; cdr3_aa: CASSPQGEINEQYF; j_call: TRBJ2-7; d_call: -; v_call: TRBV5-1; clone_size: -
cdr3_nt: TGTGCCAGCAGCTTATACAGGGACCCCAATGAAAAACTGTTTTTT; cdr3_aa: CASSLYRDPNEKLFF; j_call: TRBJ1-4; d_call: -; v_call: TRBV7-9; clone_size: -
cdr3_nt: TGTGCCATCAGTGAGACCCGGACAGATAGCAATCAGCCCCAGCATTTT; cdr3_aa: CAISETRTDSNQPQHF; j_call: TRBJ1-5; d_call: -; v_call: TRBV10-3; clone_size: -
cdr3_nt: TGTGCCAGCAAGTCAGGGGGTCATCAGCCCCAGCATTTT; cdr3_aa: CASKSGGHQPQHF; j_call: TRBJ1-5; d_call: TRBD1; v_call: TRBV28; clone_size: -
cdr3_nt: TGTGCCAGCTCACCACCGACTAGCGAGACTTACACCCAGTACTTC; cdr3_aa: CASSPPTSETYTQYF; j_call: TRBJ2-5; d_call: TRBD2; v_call: TRBV18; clone_size: once
cdr3_nt: TGTGCCAGCAGCCAAGTTGTAAAGACCCAGTACTTC; cdr3_aa: CASSQVVKTQYF; j_call: TRBJ2-5; d_call: -; v_call: TRBV14; clone_size: -
cdr3_nt: TGTGCCAGCAGCCTCCTTAATCAGCCCCAGCATTTT; cdr3_aa: CASSLLNQPQHF; j_call: TRBJ1-5; d_call: -; v_call: TRBV5-8; clone_size: -
cdr3_nt: TGTGCCAGCAGTGCAGAATATGGGTCCTACGAGCAGTACTTC; cdr3_aa: CASSAEYGSYEQYF; j_call: TRBJ2-7; d_call: -; v_call: TRBV28; clone_size: -
cdr3_nt: TGTGCCAGCACCGTGGTAAGGGGATCCCCCCTTTCCTTC; cdr3_aa: CASTVVRGSPLSF; j_call: TRBJ2-7; d_call: -; v_call: TRBV27; clone_size: -
cdr3_nt: TGTGCCAGCAGCGTAGAGGGGTGGCGGGAGGGCACAGATACGCAGTATTTT; cdr3_aa: CASSVEGWREGTDTQYF; j_call: TRBJ2-3; d_call: TRBD2; v_call: TRBV9; clone_size: -
cdr3_nt: TGTGCCAGTAGTATCAATCGGGGGCCCTATGGCTACACCTTC; cdr3_aa: CASSINRGPYGYTF; j_call: TRBJ1-2; d_call: -; v_call: TRBV19; clone_size: -
cdr3_nt: TGTGCCAGCAGCCAAGACATGGATACGCAGTATTTT; cdr3_aa: CASSQDMDTQYF; j_call: TRBJ2-3; d_call: -; v_call: TRBV4-2; clone_size: once
cdr3_nt: TGCAGCGTTTCAGGGTGGGTCACTGAAGCTTTCTTT; cdr3_aa: CSVSGWVTEAFF; j_call: TRBJ1-1; d_call: -; v_call: TRBV29-1; clone_size: -